Each of the 24 T cell receptor beta chains below was sequenced from the same sample in a study of T-cell memory formation after mild COVID-19. TCRdb used MiXCR to reprocess the 5' RACE reads, holding one entry per CDR3 protein. The data show roughly 310,000 distinct CDR3 sequences, more than 15% seen once. Input material: PBMCs or a T cell subset sorted from them (not recorded which). The receptor set was obtained from a man aged 18 to 29 who had mild COVID-19 (a few samples of this study predate the infection). Cell type and time point are not known.

The chain links TRBV20-1 to TRBJ2-3; a weak D match, TRBD2 (5 bases). The CDR3 extends over 13 amino acids. Trimming stripped 8 bases from V and 1 base from J, with 13 bases between. Germline V CDR1 and CDR2: DFQATT, SNEGSKA (reference sequence). The CDR3 nucleotides read TGCAGTCGAGCCTGGGGAGGCACAGATACGCAGTATTTT. Its translation is CSRAWGGTDTQYF.

The chain links TRBV6-5 to TRBJ1-1, with D perhaps TRBD1 (6 bases). In germline, CDR1 is MNHEY, CDR2 SVGAGI. V was pared by 6 bases and J by 0 bases, with 14 bases between. The length of the CDR3 is 15 residues. The DNA of the CDR3 is TGTGCCAGCAGCCGGACAGATAGTATGAACACTGAAGCTTTCTTT. This translates into CASSRTDSMNTEAFF.

This clonotype has more than one count but fewer than ten. V usage is TRBV12-3 or TRBV12-4 and J usage is TRBJ2-7; D is undetermined. The length of the CDR3 is 14 residues. Trimming removed 4 bases at V and 5 bases at J, with 15 bases between. The CDR3: CASSSRAHTHEQYF. CDR3 sequence (DNA): TGTGCCAGCAGTTCGCGAGCTCACACGCACGAGCAGTACTTC.

This clonotype was counted only a few times. This chain joins TRBV2 and TRBJ2-3, with TRBD1 identical over 8 bases. Germline trimming cut 4 bases from V and 4 bases from J; bases unmatched to any gene: 16. The CDR3 contains 18 residues. CDR1 is SNHLY and CDR2 is FYNNEI in the germline V gene. The CDR3 nucleotides read TGTGCCAGCAGTGGCAGGGGGCGCGGGTTAATTCATGCAGATACGCAGTATTTT. Encoded protein: CASSGRGRGLIHADTQYF.

This clonotype has only a few counts. The V gene is TRBV4-3, the J gene TRBJ2-3, with D uncertain. Trimming took off 0 bases at V and 4 bases at J, with 8 bases between the two ends. Germline-derived CDR1 and CDR2 are LGHNA and YSLEER. This CDR3 has 14 amino acids. DNA for the CDR3: TGCGCCAGCAGCCAAGATAGAGCGTCAGATACGCAGTATTTT. This translates into CASSQDRASDTQYF.

The V call is TRBV25-1, the J call TRBJ2-3; 7 positions agree with TRBD2. The ends lost 5 bases at V and 2 bases at J; junction bases unmatched: 7. Germline V CDR1 and CDR2: MGHDK, SYGVNS. This CDR3 spans 15 amino acids. The CDR3 nucleotides are TGTGCCAGCAGTCAGTGGGGACTACACACAGATACGCAGTATTTT. Encoded protein: CASSQWGLHTDTQYF.

The chain carries TRBV3-1 and TRBJ1-5, with a tentative D call TRBD1 (5 bases). V was shortened by 4 bases and J by 0 bases, with 10 bases between the two germline ends. The CDR3 spans 15 residues. Germline V gene lookup returns CDR1 LGHDT and CDR2 YNNKEL (reference sequence). The CDR3 sequence is CASSPRDGSNQPQHF. DNA for the CDR3: TGTGCCAGCAGCCCTCGGGACGGTAGCAATCAGCCCCAGCATTTT.

This clonotype was counted only a few times. The chain employs TRBV4-1 and TRBJ1-2; 9 bases are shared with TRBD1. The CDR3 sequence is 17 residues long. Germline V lookup: CDR1 MGHRA, CDR2 YSYEKL. V dropped 1 base and J dropped 8; count of bases not matched to a gene: 14. The CDR3: CASSQVGATGQGDGYTF. The DNA for the CDR3 is TGCGCCAGCAGCCAAGTGGGGGCCACGGGACAGGGTGACGGCTACACCTTC.

This clonotype has a handful of counts. The V gene is TRBV29-1, the J gene TRBJ2-5, with TRBD1 matching 7 bases. The V gene's germline CDR1 is SQVTM and CDR2 ANQGSEA. The V gene end was trimmed by 7 bases and the J gene end by 3 bases; junction bases not matched to a gene: 5. This CDR3 contains 12 residues. The CDR3 nucleotides read TGCAGCGCCGGACAGGATAAAGAGACCCAGTACTTC. Protein sequence: CSAGQDKETQYF.

This clonotype was detected many times. This chain uses TRBV7-2 with TRBJ2-5; 8 positions agree with TRBD1. Per germline, CDR1 SGHTA and CDR2 FQGNSA. This CDR3 has 14 residues. The ends lost 5 bases at V and 2 bases at J; junction bases unmatched: 4. The CDR3 is CASSNRGAQETQYF. The CDR3 bases are TGTGCCAGCAGCAACAGGGGGGCGCAAGAGACCCAGTACTTC.

V and J are TRBV4-3 and TRBJ1-1; TRBD1 matches at 7 bases. In germline, CDR1 is LGHNA, CDR2 YSLEER. The CDR3 extends over 16 amino acids. V lost 1 base to trimming and J lost 0 bases; unmatched junction nucleotides: 5. CDR3 nucleotides: TGCGCCAGCAGCCAAGGTCCGACAGGGTTGAACACTGAAGCTTTCTTT. It codes for CASSQGPTGLNTEAFF.

V is TRBV12-3 or TRBV12-4 and J is TRBJ1-2; a weak D match, TRBD1 (5 bases). V shed 2 bases and J shed 8 bases, with 12 bases lying between them. CDR3 size: 13 residues. The DNA for the CDR3 is TGTGCCAGCAGTTTATTCGGGGGACGGGGCTACACCTTC. Its translation: CASSLFGGRGYTF.

This clonotype was recorded many times. This chain links TRBV10-3 with TRBJ1-2, with unresolved D. The V end was cut by 2 bases, the J end by 6 bases, with 16 bases between. Germline V gene data show CDR1 as ENHRY and CDR2 as SYGVKD. This CDR3 spans 15 amino acids. The CDR3 loop reads CAISEPAGVSDGYTF. CDR3 coding DNA: TGTGCCATCAGTGAGCCGGCCGGGGTGTCGGATGGCTACACCTTC.

Only a few counts were recorded for this clonotype. V gene TRBV20-1 combines with J gene TRBJ1-6; D not certain. The CDR3 loop spans 15 amino acids. CDR1 and CDR2 from the germline V gene are DFQATT and SNEGSKA (reference sequence). V shed 1 base and J shed 7 bases, with 14 bases lying between them. As DNA, the CDR3 is TGCAGTGCTAGAGCCCCGAGGTTTACGAATTCACCCCTCCACTTT. Translation: CSARAPRFTNSPLHF.

This clonotype was observed at least ten times. The V and J genes are TRBV6-2 or TRBV6-3 and TRBJ2-1, with D possibly TRBD2 on 5 matching bases. Trimming pared 2 bases from V and 9 bases from J, leaving 11 bases between. The CDR3 runs 13 residues. Germline V gives CDR1 MNHEY, CDR2 SVGEGT. In DNA form, the CDR3 reads TGTGCCAGCAGTTACGCCACTAGATCTGAGCAGTTCTTC. Translation: CASSYATRSEQFF.

A remark on this clonotype: A much larger clone lies a single base off, so this may be a read error. The chain combines TRBV7-6 with TRBJ2-2, with D perhaps being TRBD1 or TRBD2 (5 bases each). Germline assignment: CDR1 SGHVS and CDR2 FNYEAQ. This CDR3 has 14 residues. CDR3 amino acids: CASSLVTGTGDLFF. In DNA form, the CDR3 reads TGTGCCAGCAGCTTAGTTACAGGAACCGGGGACCTGTTTTTT.

This chain uses TRBV30 with TRBJ2-7, with D possibly TRBD2 on 5 matching bases. The CDR3 extends over 13 amino acids. Trimming shortened V by 3 bases and J by 2 bases, and 11 bases separated the two germline ends. Germline V gene sequence: CDR1 GTSNPN, CDR2 SVGIG (reference sequence). CDR3 DNA sequence: TGTGCCTGGAGCGGCACCGGGGCCTACGAGCAGTACTTC. Protein sequence: CAWSGTGAYEQYF. The entire variable domain, with the rest obtained from reference TRBV30 and TRBJ2-7, is as follows: SQTIHQWPATLVQPVGSPLSLECTVEGTSNPNLYWYRQAAGRGLQLLFYSVGIGQISSEVPQNLSASRPQDRQFILSSKKLLLSDSGFYLCAWSGTGAYEQYFGPGTRLTVT.

Of note for this clonotype: A much larger clone is a single base away; this may be a read error. This chain joins TRBV5-1 and TRBJ2-5, with D tentatively TRBD2 (7 bases). This CDR3 comprises 15 residues. Germline loops: CDR1 SGHRS, CDR2 YFSETQ. CDR3 amino acids: CASSPEGGHHETQYF. The CDR3 DNA is TGCGCCAGCAGCCCGGAGGGGGGGCACCACGAGACCCAGTACTTC.

The rearrangement joins TRBV6-5 to TRBJ1-1; possible D gene TRBD1, 5 bases. Germline CDR1 is MNHEY and CDR2 is SVGAGI. The V and J ends lost 6 bases and 7 bases respectively, with 12 bases between them. CDR3 length equals 12 residues. This CDR3 is CASSRVPGEAFF. The CDR3 DNA reads as TGTGCCAGCAGCAGGGTCCCTGGTGAAGCTTTCTTT.

V usage is TRBV21-1 and J usage is TRBJ2-7; the table calls TRBD1, which could not be checked here. TRBV21-1 is a pseudogene locus. CDR3 size: 15 residues. CDR3 in amino acids: CASSKARQGPYEQYF. CDR3 DNA: TGTGCCAGCAGCAAAGCGCGACAGGGCCCATACGAGCAGTACTTC.

There are a few counts of this clonotype. In nucleotides, the CDR3 is TGCGCCAGCAGCCCTCATGAAGGGACAGGGATAACTGAAGCTTTCTTT. Protein sequence: CASSPHEGTGITEAFF. The J gene is TRBJ1-1, the V gene TRBV4-1, with 9 bases fitting TRBD1. The ends lost 4 bases at V and 5 bases at J; junction bases unmatched: 11. The CDR3 is 16 residues long. CDR1 and CDR2 (germline): MGHRA, YSYEKL.

The V gene is TRBV6-1, the J gene TRBJ2-5; 7 nucleotides agree with TRBD1. This CDR3 region has 14 residues. In germline, CDR1 is MNHNS, CDR2 SASEGT. The junction had 3 bases not matched to a gene; V was cut back by 1 base and J by 4 bases. The CDR3 is CASSEVEGAETQYF. CDR3 sequence (DNA): TGTGCCAGCAGTGAAGTAGAGGGGGCAGAGACCCAGTACTTC.

The chain combines TRBV7-9 with TRBJ2-5; D is unclear. V lost 5 bases, J lost 5 bases, and 12 bases lay in between. The germline V gene has CDR1 SEHNR and CDR2 FQNEAQ (reference sequence). This CDR3 comprises 13 residues. The CDR3 spells CASSRVGGETQYF. The CDR3, as DNA: TGTGCCAGCAGCCGGGTAGGTGGGGAGACCCAGTACTTC.

The rearrangement links TRBV11-2 to TRBJ2-7; TRBD1 matches at 11 bases. The germline gives CDR1 SGHAT, CDR2 FQNNGV. The CDR3 contains 16 residues. V shed 5 bases and J 3 bases; nucleotides not matched to a gene: 9. CDR3 protein: CASSHVRDRGVYEQYF. The CDR3 region has the DNA TGTGCCAGCAGCCACGTTAGGGACAGGGGGGTCTACGAGCAGTACTTC.